A selection of T cell receptor beta chains follows, all from one sample in a study of response to subunit inactivated influenza vaccine. TCRdb reanalysed the RT-PCR reads using MiXCR and keeps one entry per CDR3 protein. The sample contains around 790,000 distinct CDR3 sequences, 21% of which appear only once. The sequenced sample was PBMCs from blood, obtained approximately 5 days after vaccination. Receptors originate from a man aged 50 to 59 who received an inactivated influenza vaccine. CDR3s include the opening cysteine and the closing phenylalanine or tryptophan. The order of the fields is CDR3 DNA, CDR3 protein, D gene, V gene, clone size, J gene. A D gene is named only where the DNA matches it firmly. Some rows have no size entry. The others give once, few or many, or a class for an expanded clone.

CDR3nt: TGTGCCAGCAGCTTAGCGCTGATTAATCAGCCCCAGCATTTT; CDR3aa: CASSLALINQPQHF; d_gene: .; v_gene: TRBV7-2; abundance: .; j_gene: TRBJ1-5
CDR3nt: TGTGCCATCGCGGACGGGTTGAGGGCCTACGAGCAGTACTTC; CDR3aa: CAIADGLRAYEQYF; d_gene: .; v_gene: TRBV10-3; abundance: .; j_gene: TRBJ2-7
CDR3nt: TGTGCCAGCAGCGTGCGCCGGGACACTATAAGGGATGAGCAGTTCTTC; CDR3aa: CASSVRRDTIRDEQFF; d_gene: .; v_gene: TRBV9; abundance: few; j_gene: TRBJ2-1
CDR3nt: TGCGCCAGCAGCTTGGAGGTCAGAGCCTACGAGCAGTACTTC; CDR3aa: CASSLEVRAYEQYF; d_gene: .; v_gene: TRBV5-1; abundance: few; j_gene: TRBJ2-7
CDR3nt: TGCAGTGCTAGCATCCCGGCGGCAGGGGGTGACAATGAGCAGTTCTTC; CDR3aa: CSASIPAAGGDNEQFF; d_gene: TRBD1; v_gene: TRBV20-1; abundance: few; j_gene: TRBJ2-1
CDR3nt: TGTGCCATCATAGGGGGATCGGGAGATGGGGAGCAGTTCTTC; CDR3aa: CAIIGGSGDGEQFF; d_gene: .; v_gene: TRBV10-3; abundance: .; j_gene: TRBJ2-1
CDR3nt: TGTGCCACCAGCGGCAACACCGGGGAGCTGTTTTTT; CDR3aa: CATSGNTGELFF; d_gene: .; v_gene: TRBV24-1; abundance: few; j_gene: TRBJ2-2
CDR3nt: TGTGCCAGCAGCGTAGGGGGACAGGGTCCCTACGAGCAGTACTTC; CDR3aa: CASSVGGQGPYEQYF; d_gene: TRBD1; v_gene: TRBV9; abundance: .; j_gene: TRBJ2-7
CDR3nt: TGTGCCAGCTCACCTCTTATCCGGGACAGGGAGGACGAGCAGTACTTC; CDR3aa: CASSPLIRDREDEQYF; d_gene: TRBD1; v_gene: TRBV18; abundance: few; j_gene: TRBJ2-7
CDR3nt: TGCGCCAGCAGTTCGACCGGGGGGCAAAACGAGCAGTACTTC; CDR3aa: CASSSTGGQNEQYF; d_gene: .; v_gene: TRBV5-1; abundance: .; j_gene: TRBJ2-7
CDR3nt: TGTGCCTGGAGTGGGGAGGGCCGCGGCAATGAGCAGTTCTTC; CDR3aa: CAWSGEGRGNEQFF; d_gene: TRBD2; v_gene: TRBV30; abundance: .; j_gene: TRBJ2-1
CDR3nt: TGTGCCACCGCAAGGAGGAACACCGGGGAGCTGTTTTTT; CDR3aa: CATARRNTGELFF; d_gene: .; v_gene: TRBV24-1; abundance: .; j_gene: TRBJ2-2
CDR3nt: .; CDR3aa: CASSLQAWGVGTAYF; d_gene: .; v_gene: TRBV7-2; abundance: .; j_gene: TRBJ2-4
CDR3nt: TGCGCCAGCAGCCAAGAAGTCAGGGGCGTCACTGAAGCTTTCTTT; CDR3aa: CASSQEVRGVTEAFF; d_gene: .; v_gene: TRBV4-1; abundance: .; j_gene: TRBJ1-1
CDR3nt: TGTGCCAGCAGCCAAGCTAGCGGGAGGGCCGTGTATACGCAGTATTTT; CDR3aa: CASSQASGRAVYTQYF; d_gene: TRBD2; v_gene: TRBV7-2; abundance: many; j_gene: TRBJ2-3
CDR3nt: TGTGCCACCAGCAGAGATAGGGGGACAGGGCCCACCGGGGAGCTGTTTTTT; CDR3aa: CATSRDRGTGPTGELFF; d_gene: TRBD1; v_gene: TRBV15; abundance: many; j_gene: TRBJ2-2
CDR3nt: TGCGCCAGCAGCTTTGATGGAGGGGAGGCAGATACGCAGTATTTT; CDR3aa: CASSFDGGEADTQYF; d_gene: .; v_gene: TRBV5-1; abundance: .; j_gene: TRBJ2-3
CDR3nt: TGTGCCACCCAAAGGGACAGCAATAACTATGGCTACACCTTC; CDR3aa: CATQRDSNNYGYTF; d_gene: TRBD1; v_gene: TRBV10-3; abundance: few; j_gene: TRBJ1-2
CDR3nt: TGTGCCATCAGTGGCGACGGCGGTAATGAGCAGTTCTTC; CDR3aa: CAISGDGGNEQFF; d_gene: .; v_gene: TRBV10-3; abundance: .; j_gene: TRBJ2-1
CDR3nt: TGTGCCAGCAGCGGGCAAGGGACAGGGGTTTATGGCTACACCTTC; CDR3aa: CASSGQGTGVYGYTF; d_gene: TRBD1; v_gene: TRBV7-2; abundance: few; j_gene: TRBJ1-2
CDR3nt: TGTGCCAGCGATCGGGGGCCCAGCTCCTACGAGCAGTACTTC; CDR3aa: CASDRGPSSYEQYF; d_gene: .; v_gene: TRBV6-2/TRBV6-3; abundance: few; j_gene: TRBJ2-7
CDR3nt: TGTGCCAGCAGCTGGGGAGGGGGCTCCTACGAGCAGTACTTC; CDR3aa: CASSWGGGSYEQYF; d_gene: .; v_gene: TRBV5-6; abundance: few; j_gene: TRBJ2-7
CDR3nt: TGCAGCGTTAATGCAGAAGCTAACTATGGCTACACCTTC; CDR3aa: CSVNAEANYGYTF; d_gene: .; v_gene: TRBV29-1; abundance: .; j_gene: TRBJ1-2
CDR3nt: TGCAGCGTTTATAAGGGCCCTACTGAAGCTTTCTTT; CDR3aa: CSVYKGPTEAFF; d_gene: .; v_gene: TRBV29-1; abundance: few; j_gene: TRBJ1-1
CDR3nt: TGTGCCAGCAGACAGGGACAGGCTAGATCCGGGGAGCTGTTTTTT; CDR3aa: CASRQGQARSGELFF; d_gene: TRBD1; v_gene: TRBV2; abundance: .; j_gene: TRBJ2-2
CDR3nt: TGTGCCAGCAGCAAAGCGGGACTAGCGGGGGGAAGCTCCTACAATGAGCAGTTCTTC; CDR3aa: CASSKAGLAGGSSYNEQFF; d_gene: .; v_gene: TRBV21-1; abundance: .; j_gene: TRBJ2-1
CDR3nt: TGTGCCAGCTCACCGGAACTAGAGAACAATGAGCAGTTCTTC; CDR3aa: CASSPELENNEQFF; d_gene: .; v_gene: TRBV18; abundance: few; j_gene: TRBJ2-1
CDR3nt: TGTGCCAGCAGCTTGAAACCCGAGGGGAGCTCCTACAATGAGCAGTTCTTC; CDR3aa: CASSLKPEGSSYNEQFF; d_gene: .; v_gene: TRBV7-6; abundance: .; j_gene: TRBJ2-1
CDR3nt: TGCAGTGCTCCAAAACCGGGACACCAAGAGACCCAGTACTTC; CDR3aa: CSAPKPGHQETQYF; d_gene: .; v_gene: TRBV20-1; abundance: .; j_gene: TRBJ2-5
CDR3nt: TGTGCCAGCAGTGCCGAAGGACAGGGATCAGATACGCAGTATTTT; CDR3aa: CASSAEGQGSDTQYF; d_gene: TRBD1; v_gene: TRBV2; abundance: .; j_gene: TRBJ2-3
CDR3nt: TGCGCCAGCAGCCAAGGTTCCGGGAGTTTGGGAAACATTCAGTACTTC; CDR3aa: CASSQGSGSLGNIQYF; d_gene: .; v_gene: TRBV4-3; abundance: many; j_gene: TRBJ2-4
CDR3nt: TGTGCCAGCAGTTTATGGGTGGCCAGGGAGGGTTCACCCCTCCACTTT; CDR3aa: CASSLWVAREGSPLHF; d_gene: .; v_gene: TRBV28; abundance: .; j_gene: TRBJ1-6
CDR3nt: TGTGCCAGCAAAGAAGCGGGGGGGCATGGAAACACCATATATTTT; CDR3aa: CASKEAGGHGNTIYF; d_gene: .; v_gene: TRBV7-9; abundance: .; j_gene: TRBJ1-3
CDR3nt: TGTGCCAGCAGCTTTCGAGGGACTGGGAGAAGCACCGGGGAGCTGTTTTTT; CDR3aa: CASSFRGTGRSTGELFF; d_gene: .; v_gene: TRBV7-8; abundance: .; j_gene: TRBJ2-2
CDR3nt: TGTGCCAGCAGCCCCGGGACAGGCGTTTATAATTCACCCCTCCACTTT; CDR3aa: CASSPGTGVYNSPLHF; d_gene: TRBD1; v_gene: TRBV12-3/TRBV12-4; abundance: few; j_gene: TRBJ1-6
CDR3nt: TGCAGTGCTAGAGATCTAGCGGGAGCCTACGAGCAGTACTTC; CDR3aa: CSARDLAGAYEQYF; d_gene: TRBD2; v_gene: TRBV20-1; abundance: few; j_gene: TRBJ2-7
CDR3nt: TGCGCCAGCAGCGAGGCAGGGCAAACCTACGAGCAGTACTTC; CDR3aa: CASSEAGQTYEQYF; d_gene: .; v_gene: TRBV5-1; abundance: .; j_gene: TRBJ2-7